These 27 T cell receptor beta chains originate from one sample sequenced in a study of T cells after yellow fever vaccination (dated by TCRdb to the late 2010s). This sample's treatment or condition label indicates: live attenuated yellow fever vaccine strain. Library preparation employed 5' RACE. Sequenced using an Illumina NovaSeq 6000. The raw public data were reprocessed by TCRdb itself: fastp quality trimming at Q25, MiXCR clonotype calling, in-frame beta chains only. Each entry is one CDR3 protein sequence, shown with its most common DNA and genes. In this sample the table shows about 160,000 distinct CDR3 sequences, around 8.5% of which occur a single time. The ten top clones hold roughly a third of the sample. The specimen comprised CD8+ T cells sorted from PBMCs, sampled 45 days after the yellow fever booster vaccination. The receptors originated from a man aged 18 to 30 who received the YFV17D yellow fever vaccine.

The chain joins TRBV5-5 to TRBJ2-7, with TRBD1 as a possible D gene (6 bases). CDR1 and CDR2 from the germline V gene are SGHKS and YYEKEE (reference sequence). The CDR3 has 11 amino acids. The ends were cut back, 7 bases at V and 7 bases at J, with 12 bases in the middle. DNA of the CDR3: TGTGCCAGCGGACAGATGCCTGAGCAGTACGTC. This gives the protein CASGQMPEQYV.

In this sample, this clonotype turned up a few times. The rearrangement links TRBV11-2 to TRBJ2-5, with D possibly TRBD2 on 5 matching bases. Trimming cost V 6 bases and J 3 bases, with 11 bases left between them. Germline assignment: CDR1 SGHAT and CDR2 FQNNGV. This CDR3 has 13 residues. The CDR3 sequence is CASRRVSEETQYF. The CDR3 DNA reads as TGTGCCAGCAGGAGGGTTTCAGAAGAGACCCAGTACTTC. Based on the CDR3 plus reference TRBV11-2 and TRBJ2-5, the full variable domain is EAGVAQSPRYKIIEKRQSVAFWCNPISGHATLYWYQQILGQGPKLLIQFQNNGVVDDSQLPKDRFSAERLKGVDSTLKIQPAKLEDSAVYLCASRRVSEETQYFGPGTRLLVL.

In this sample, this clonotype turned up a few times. DNA for the CDR3: TGTGCCAGCAGTTTCCCAGGGAGGAGAGGCTACACCTTC. Its protein product is CASSFPGRRGYTF. The V and J genes are TRBV12-3 or TRBV12-4 and TRBJ1-2, with a tentative D call TRBD1 (5 bases). This CDR3 is 13 amino acids long. V was pared by 3 bases and J by 8 bases, with 13 bases between.

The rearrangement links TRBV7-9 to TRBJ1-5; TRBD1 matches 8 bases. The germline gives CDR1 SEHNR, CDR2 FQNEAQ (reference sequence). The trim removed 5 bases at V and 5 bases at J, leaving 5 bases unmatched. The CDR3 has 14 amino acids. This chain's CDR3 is CASSRDRSDQPQHF. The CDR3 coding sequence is TGTGCCAGCAGCCGGGACAGGAGCGATCAGCCCCAGCATTTT.

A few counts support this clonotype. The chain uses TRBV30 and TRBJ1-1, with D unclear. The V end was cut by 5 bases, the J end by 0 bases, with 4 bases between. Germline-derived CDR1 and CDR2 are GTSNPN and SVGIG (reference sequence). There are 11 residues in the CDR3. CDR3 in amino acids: CAWGMNTEAFF. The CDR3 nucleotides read TGTGCCTGGGGAATGAACACTGAAGCTTTCTTT.

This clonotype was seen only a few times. CDR3 loop: CASSAGDRGWQYV. The CDR3 DNA is TGTGCCAGCAGCGCCGGGGACAGGGGGTGGCAGTACGTC. The chain has TRBV7-9 and TRBJ2-7; 11 positions match TRBD1. The CDR3 totals 13 residues. Trimming cost V 5 bases and J 9 bases; bases outside gene matches: 6. Germline lookup yields CDR1 SEHNR and CDR2 FQNEAQ (reference sequence).

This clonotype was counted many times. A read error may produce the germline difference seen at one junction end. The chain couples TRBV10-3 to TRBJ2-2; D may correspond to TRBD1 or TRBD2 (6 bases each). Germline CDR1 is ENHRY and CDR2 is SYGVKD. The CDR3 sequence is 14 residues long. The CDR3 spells CATAGHPNPGELFF. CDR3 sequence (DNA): TGTGCCACCGCGGGACACCCGAACCCCGGGGAGCTGTTTTTT.

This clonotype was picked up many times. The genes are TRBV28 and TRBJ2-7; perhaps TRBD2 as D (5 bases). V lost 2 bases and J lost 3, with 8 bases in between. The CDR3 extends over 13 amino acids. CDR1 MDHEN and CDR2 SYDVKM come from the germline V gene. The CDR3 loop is CASSLTGVYEQYV. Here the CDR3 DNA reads TGTGCCAGCAGTTTAACCGGGGTCTACGAGCAGTACGTC.

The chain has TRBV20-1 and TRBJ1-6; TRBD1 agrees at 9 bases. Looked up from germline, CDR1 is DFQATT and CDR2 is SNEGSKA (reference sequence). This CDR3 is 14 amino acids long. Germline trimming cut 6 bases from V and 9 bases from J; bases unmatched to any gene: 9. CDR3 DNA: TGCAGTGCACCGGGACAGGGAGAAAGTTCACCCCTCCACTTT. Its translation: CSAPGQGESSPLHF.

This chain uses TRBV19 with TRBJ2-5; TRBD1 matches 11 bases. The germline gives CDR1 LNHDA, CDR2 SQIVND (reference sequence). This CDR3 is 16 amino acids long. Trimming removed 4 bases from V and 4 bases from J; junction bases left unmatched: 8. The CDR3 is CASSRTDRGQVETQYF. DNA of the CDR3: TGTGCCAGTAGTAGAACGGACAGGGGGCAAGTAGAGACCCAGTACTTC.

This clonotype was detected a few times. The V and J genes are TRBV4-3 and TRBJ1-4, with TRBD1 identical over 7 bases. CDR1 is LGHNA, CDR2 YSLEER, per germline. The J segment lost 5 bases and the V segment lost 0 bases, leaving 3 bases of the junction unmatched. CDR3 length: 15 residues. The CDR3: CASSQEGGVNEKLFF. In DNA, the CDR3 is TGCGCCAGCAGCCAAGAAGGGGGCGTGAATGAAAAACTGTTTTTT.

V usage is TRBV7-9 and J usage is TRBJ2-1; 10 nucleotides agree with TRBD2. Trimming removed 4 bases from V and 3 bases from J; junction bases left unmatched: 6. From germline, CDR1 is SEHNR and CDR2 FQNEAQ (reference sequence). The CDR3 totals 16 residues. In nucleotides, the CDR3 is TGTGCCAGCAGCTCGATAGCGGGGGGCTTCTACAATGAGCAGTTCTTC. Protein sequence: CASSSIAGGFYNEQFF.

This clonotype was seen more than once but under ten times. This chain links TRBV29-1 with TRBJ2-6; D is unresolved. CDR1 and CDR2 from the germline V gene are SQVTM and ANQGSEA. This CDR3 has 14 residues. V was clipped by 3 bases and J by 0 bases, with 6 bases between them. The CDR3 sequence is CSVDEDSGANVLTF. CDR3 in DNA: TGCAGCGTTGACGAGGACTCTGGGGCCAACGTCCTGACTTTC.

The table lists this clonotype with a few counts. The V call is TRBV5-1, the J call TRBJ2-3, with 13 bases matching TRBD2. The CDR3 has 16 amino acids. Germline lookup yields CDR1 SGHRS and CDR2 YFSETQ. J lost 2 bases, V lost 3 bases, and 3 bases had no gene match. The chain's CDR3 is CASSWGLAGSTDTQYF. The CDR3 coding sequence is TGCGCCAGCAGCTGGGGACTAGCGGGGTCCACAGATACGCAGTATTTT.

CDR3 region: CASSQGGQGYSSYNSPLHF. As DNA, the CDR3 is TGCGCCAGCAGCCAAGGGGGGCAGGGCTATAGCTCCTATAATTCACCCCTCCACTTT. J is TRBJ1-6 and V is TRBV4-1, with D perhaps TRBD1 (6 bases). This CDR3 comprises 19 residues. In germline, CDR1 is MGHRA, CDR2 YSYEKL. V lost 1 base and J 0 bases, leaving 16 bases between the germline ends.

CDR3 sequence (DNA): TGCGCCAGCAGCCAGGGACAGCCCCACGCCGACTATGGCTACACCTTC. Its protein is CASSQGQPHADYGYTF. The V and J genes are TRBV4-3 and TRBJ1-2, with 7 bases lining up with TRBD1. Trimming cost V 3 bases and J 3 bases; bases outside gene matches: 10. Germline CDR1 is LGHNA and CDR2 is YSLEER. This CDR3 has 16 residues.

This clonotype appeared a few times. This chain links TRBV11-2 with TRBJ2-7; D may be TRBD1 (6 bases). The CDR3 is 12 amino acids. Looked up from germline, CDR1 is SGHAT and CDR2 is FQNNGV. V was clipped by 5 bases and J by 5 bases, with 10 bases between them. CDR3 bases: TGTGCCAGCAGCACAGGGATCCACGAGCAGTACTTC. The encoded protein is CASSTGIHEQYF.

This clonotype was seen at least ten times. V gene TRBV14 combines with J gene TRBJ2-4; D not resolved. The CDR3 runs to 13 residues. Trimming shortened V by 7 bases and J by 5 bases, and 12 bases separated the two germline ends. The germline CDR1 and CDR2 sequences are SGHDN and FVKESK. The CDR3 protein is CASKSRNENIQYF. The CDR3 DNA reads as TGTGCCAGCAAATCGAGGAACGAAAACATTCAGTACTTC.

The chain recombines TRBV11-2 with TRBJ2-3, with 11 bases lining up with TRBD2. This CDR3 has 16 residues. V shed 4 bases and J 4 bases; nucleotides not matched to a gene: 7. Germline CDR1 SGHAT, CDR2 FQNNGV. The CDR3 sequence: CASSSLAGGDADTQYF. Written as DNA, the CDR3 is TGTGCCAGCAGCTCTTTAGCGGGGGGGGACGCAGATACGCAGTATTTT.

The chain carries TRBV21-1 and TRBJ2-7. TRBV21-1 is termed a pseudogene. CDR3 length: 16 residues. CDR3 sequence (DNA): TGTGCCAGCACCCTTGAGTTGGGGTCTCGATTCTACGAGCAGTACGTC. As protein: CASTLELGSRFYEQYV.

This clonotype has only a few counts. The CDR3 sequence: CASQSGTSSYNEQFF. CDR3 in DNA: TGTGCCAGCCAATCCGGGACTAGCTCCTACAATGAGCAGTTCTTC. The chain has TRBV6-1 and TRBJ2-1, with 8 bases that match TRBD2. Germline trimming cut 8 bases from V and 0 bases from J; bases unmatched to any gene: 6. CDR1 and CDR2 from the germline V gene are MNHNS and SASEGT. The CDR3 is 15 residues long.

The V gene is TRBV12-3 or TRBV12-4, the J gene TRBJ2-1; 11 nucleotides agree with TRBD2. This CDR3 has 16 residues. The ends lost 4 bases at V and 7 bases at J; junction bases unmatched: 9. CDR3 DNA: TGTGCCAGCAGTTCCACTAGCGGGGGCCCGATGAATGAGCAGTTCTTC. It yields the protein CASSSTSGGPMNEQFF.

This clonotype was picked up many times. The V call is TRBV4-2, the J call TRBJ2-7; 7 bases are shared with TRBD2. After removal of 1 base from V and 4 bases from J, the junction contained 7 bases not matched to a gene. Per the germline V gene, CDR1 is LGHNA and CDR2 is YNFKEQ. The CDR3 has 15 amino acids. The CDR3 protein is CASSQGGRGGYEQYV. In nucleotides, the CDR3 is TGTGCCAGCAGCCAAGGTGGGCGGGGAGGGTACGAGCAGTACGTC.

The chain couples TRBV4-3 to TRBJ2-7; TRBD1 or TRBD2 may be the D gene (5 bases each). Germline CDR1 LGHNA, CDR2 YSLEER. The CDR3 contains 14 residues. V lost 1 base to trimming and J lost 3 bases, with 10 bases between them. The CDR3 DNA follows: TGCGCCAGCAGCCAAGGTGGGGGTAACTACGAGCAGTACTTC. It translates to CASSQGGGNYEQYF.

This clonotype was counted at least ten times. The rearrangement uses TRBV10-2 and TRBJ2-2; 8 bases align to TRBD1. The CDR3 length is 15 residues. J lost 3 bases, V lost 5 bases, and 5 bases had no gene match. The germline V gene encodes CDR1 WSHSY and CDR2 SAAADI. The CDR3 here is CASSRQGRDTGELFF. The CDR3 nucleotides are TGCGCCAGCAGTCGACAGGGGCGCGACACCGGGGAGCTGTTTTTT.

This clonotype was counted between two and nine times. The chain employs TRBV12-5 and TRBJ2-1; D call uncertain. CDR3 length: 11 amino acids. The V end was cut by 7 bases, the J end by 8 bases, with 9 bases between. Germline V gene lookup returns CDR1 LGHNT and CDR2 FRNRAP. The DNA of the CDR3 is TGTGCTAGTGCTGAAAACGATGAGCAGTTCTTC. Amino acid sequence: CASAENDEQFF.

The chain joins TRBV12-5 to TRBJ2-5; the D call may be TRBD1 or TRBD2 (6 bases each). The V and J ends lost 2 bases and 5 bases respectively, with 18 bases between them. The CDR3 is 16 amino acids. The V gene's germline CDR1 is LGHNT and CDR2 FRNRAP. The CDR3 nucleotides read TGTGCTAGTGGTTTGCACGGGGGCCGAGATCGGGAGACCCAGTACTTC. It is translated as CASGLHGGRDRETQYF.